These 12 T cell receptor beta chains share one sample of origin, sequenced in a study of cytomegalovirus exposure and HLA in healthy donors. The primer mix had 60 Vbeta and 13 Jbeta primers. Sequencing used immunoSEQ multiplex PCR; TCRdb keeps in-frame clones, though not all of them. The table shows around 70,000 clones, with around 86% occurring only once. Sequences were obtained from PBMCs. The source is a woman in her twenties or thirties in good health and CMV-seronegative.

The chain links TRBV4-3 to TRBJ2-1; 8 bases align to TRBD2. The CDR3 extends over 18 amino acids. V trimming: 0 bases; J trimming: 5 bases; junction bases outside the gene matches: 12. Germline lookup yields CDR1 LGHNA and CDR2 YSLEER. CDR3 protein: CASSQDPNPGLGDNEQFF. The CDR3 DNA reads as TGCGCCAGCAGCCAAGATCCGAACCCGGGACTAGGGGACAATGAGCAGTTCTTC.

CDR3 protein: CASSAMGGSGEKLFF. CDR3 DNA sequence: TGTGCCAGCAGCGCCATGGGGGGGTCAGGGGAAAAACTGTTTTTT. J is TRBJ1-4 and V is TRBV9; D is possibly TRBD1 (5 bases). The germline V and J ends were trimmed by 3 bases and 8 bases, with 17 bases remaining between them. CDR1 is SGDLS and CDR2 is YYNGEE in the germline V gene. The CDR3 length is 15 residues.

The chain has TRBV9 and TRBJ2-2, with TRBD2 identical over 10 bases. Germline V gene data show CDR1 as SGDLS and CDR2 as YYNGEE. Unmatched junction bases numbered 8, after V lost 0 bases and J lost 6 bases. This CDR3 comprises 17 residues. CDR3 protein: CASSVDPSGRSPGELFF. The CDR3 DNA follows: TGTGCCAGCAGCGTAGACCCTAGCGGGAGAAGTCCCGGGGAGCTGTTTTTT. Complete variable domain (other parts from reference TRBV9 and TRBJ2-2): DSGVTQTPKHLITATGQRVTLRCSPRSGDLSVYWYQQSLDQGLQFLIQYYNGEERAKGNILERFSAQQFPDLHSELNLSSLELGDSALYFCASSVDPSGRSPGELFFGEGSRLTVL.

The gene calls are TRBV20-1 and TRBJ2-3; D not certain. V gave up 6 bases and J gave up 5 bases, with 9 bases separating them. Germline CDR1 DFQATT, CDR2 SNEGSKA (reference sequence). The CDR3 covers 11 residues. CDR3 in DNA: TGCAGTGCCTCGCCTATAGATACGCAGTATTTT. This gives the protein CSASPIDTQYF.

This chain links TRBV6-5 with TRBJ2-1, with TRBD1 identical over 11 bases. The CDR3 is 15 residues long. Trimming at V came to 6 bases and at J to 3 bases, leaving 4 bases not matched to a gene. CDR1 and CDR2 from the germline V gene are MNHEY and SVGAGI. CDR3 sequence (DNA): TGTGCCAGCAGAACGGGACAGGGGGACTACAATGAGCAGTTCTTC. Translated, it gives CASRTGQGDYNEQFF.

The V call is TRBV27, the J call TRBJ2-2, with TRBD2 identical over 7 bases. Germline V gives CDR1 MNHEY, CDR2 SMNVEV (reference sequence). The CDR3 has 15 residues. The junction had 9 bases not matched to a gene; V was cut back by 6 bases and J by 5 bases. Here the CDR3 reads CASRAVAGGTGELFF. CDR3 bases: TGTGCCAGCAGGGCCGTAGCGGGTGGGACCGGGGAGCTGTTTTTT.

The CDR3: CASSLSATRANYGYTF. CDR3 in DNA: TGTGCCAGCAGTTTATCGGCGACAAGAGCTAACTATGGCTACACCTTC. V usage is TRBV27 and J usage is TRBJ1-2; no definite D call. CDR1 is MNHEY and CDR2 is SMNVEV in the germline V gene (reference sequence). The length of the CDR3 is 16 residues. V shed 0 bases and J shed 0 bases, with 11 bases lying between them.

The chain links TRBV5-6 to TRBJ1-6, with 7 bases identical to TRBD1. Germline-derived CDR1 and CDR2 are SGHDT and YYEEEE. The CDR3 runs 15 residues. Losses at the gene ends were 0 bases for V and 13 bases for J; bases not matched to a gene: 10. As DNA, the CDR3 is TGTGCCAGCAGCTTGGCCCGACAGGGACCGGCGCCCCTCCACTTT. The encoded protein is CASSLARQGPAPLHF.

The CDR3 sequence is CASSLGTAIPYGYTF. The CDR3 nucleotides are TGTGCCAGCAGCTTGGGGACAGCCATCCCCTATGGCTACACCTTC. The genes are TRBV7-9 and TRBJ1-2, with 7 bases lining up with TRBD1. The junction had 8 bases not matched to a gene; V was cut back by 3 bases and J by 4 bases. Germline V gives CDR1 SEHNR, CDR2 FQNEAQ (reference sequence). The CDR3 totals 15 residues.

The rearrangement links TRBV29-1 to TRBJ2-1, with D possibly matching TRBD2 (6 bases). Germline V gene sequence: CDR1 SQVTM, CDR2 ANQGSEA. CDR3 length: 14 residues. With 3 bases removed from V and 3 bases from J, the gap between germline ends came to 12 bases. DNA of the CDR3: TGCAGCGTTGATGGGGGGAACGGCTACAATGAGCAGTTCTTC. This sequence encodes CSVDGGNGYNEQFF.

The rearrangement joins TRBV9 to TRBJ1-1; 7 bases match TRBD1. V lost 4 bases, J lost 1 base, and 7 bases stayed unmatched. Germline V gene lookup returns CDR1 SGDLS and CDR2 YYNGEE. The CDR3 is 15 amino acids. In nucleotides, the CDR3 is TGTGCCAGCAGCACGCAGGGACAGCCGAACACTGAAGCTTTCTTT. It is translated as CASSTQGQPNTEAFF.

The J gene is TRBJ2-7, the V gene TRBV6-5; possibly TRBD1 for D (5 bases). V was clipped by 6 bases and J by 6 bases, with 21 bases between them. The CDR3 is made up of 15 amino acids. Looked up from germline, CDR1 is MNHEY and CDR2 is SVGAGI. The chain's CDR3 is CASSRDSLDRGEQYF. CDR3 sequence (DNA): TGTGCCAGCAGCCGAGACAGTCTCGATAGGGGCGAGCAGTACTTC.